This entry concerns a single TCR beta chain. Antigen unknown. The sample comes from a study of blood T cells in healthy people across ages. On the study more broadly: Roughly one uniquely barcoded beta molecule per two T cells was captured.

General study results and limits: Greater diversity and more naive CD4+ cells were seen in long-lived donors than in aged donors.

A second PCR, run for about 7 to 12 cycles, used a sample-barcoded 5' primer plus a J-beta primer mix. TCRdb re-derived calls from the 5' RACE reads in MiXCR, one entry per CDR3 protein. Here the sample spans 540,000 or so distinct CDR3 sequences, under 30% being singletons. Trimming removed 8 bases from V and 7 bases from J, with 17 bases in between. CDR1 MNHEY and CDR2 SMNVEV come from the germline V gene (reference sequence). The CDR3 totals 13 residues. This same sample was also part of a study on T cells of mothers and their children. This second study says: Similar effects of thymic selection on TCR recombination output were recorded in related and unrelated pairs.

The sequence derives from a boy younger than 18 in good health. The sequenced material came from blood. This sequence joins TRBV27 and TRBJ1-1; TRBD1 might be the D (6 bases). CDR3 sequence reads: CASGIQGYGEAFF. The CDR3 nucleotides read TGTGCCAGCGGAATTCAGGGGTACGGTGAAGCTTTCTTT.